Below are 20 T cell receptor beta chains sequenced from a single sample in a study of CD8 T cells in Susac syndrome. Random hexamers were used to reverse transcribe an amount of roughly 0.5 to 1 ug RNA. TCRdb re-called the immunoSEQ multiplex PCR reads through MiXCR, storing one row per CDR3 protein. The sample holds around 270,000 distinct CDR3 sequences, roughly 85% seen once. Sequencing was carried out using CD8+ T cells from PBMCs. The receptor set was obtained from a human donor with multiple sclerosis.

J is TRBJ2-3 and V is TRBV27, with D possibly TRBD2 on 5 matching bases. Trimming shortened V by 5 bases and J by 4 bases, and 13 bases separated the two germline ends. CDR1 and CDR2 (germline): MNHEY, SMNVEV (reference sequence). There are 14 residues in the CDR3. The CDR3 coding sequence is TGTGCCAGCAGTAAACTAGTTGTTCCAGATACGCAGTATTTT. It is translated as CASSKLVVPDTQYF.

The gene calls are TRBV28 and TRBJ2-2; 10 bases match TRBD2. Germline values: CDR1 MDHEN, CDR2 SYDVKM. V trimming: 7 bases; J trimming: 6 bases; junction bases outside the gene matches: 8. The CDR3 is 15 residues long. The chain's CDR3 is CASNVLAGDPGELFF. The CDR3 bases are TGTGCCAGCAACGTTCTAGCGGGAGATCCCGGGGAGCTGTTTTTT. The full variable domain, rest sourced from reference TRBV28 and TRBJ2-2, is DVKVTQSSRYLVKRTGEKVFLECVQDMDHENMFWYRQDPGLGLRLIYFSYDVKMKEKGDIPEGYSVSREKKERFSLILESASTNQTSMYLCASNVLAGDPGELFFGEGSRLTVL.

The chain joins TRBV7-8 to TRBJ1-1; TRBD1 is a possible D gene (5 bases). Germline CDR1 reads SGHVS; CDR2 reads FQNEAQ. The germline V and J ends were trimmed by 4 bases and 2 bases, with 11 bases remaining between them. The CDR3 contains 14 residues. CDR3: CASSSEGSNTEAFF. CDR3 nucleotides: TGTGCCAGCAGCTCGGAGGGGAGTAACACTGAAGCTTTCTTT. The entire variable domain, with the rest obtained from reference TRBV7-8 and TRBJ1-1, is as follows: GAGVSQSPRYKVAKRGQDVALRCDPISGHVSLFWYQQALGQGPEFLTYFQNEAQLDKSGLPSDRFFAERPEGSVSTLKIQRTQQEDSAVYLCASSSEGSNTEAFFGQGTRLTVV.

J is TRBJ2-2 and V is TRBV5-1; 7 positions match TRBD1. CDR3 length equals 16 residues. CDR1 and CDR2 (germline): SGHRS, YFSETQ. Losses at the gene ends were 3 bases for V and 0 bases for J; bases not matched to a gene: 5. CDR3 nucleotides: TGCGCCAGCAGCTGGGTCAGGGGGACGAACACCGGGGAGCTGTTTTTT. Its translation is CASSWVRGTNTGELFF.

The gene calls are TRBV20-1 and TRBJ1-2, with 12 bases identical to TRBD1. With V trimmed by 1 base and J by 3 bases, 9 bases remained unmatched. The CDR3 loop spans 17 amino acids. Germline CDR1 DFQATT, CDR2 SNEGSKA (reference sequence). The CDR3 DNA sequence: TGCAGTGCTAGAGCCTACCGGGACAGGGGGCGGGACTATGGCTACACCTTC. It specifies CSARAYRDRGRDYGYTF.

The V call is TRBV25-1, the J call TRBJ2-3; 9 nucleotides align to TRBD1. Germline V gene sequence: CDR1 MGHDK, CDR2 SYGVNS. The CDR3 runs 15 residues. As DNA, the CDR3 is TGTACTTCCACCGGGACAGGGTCGGGCACAGATACGCAGTATTTT. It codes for CTSTGTGSGTDTQYF.

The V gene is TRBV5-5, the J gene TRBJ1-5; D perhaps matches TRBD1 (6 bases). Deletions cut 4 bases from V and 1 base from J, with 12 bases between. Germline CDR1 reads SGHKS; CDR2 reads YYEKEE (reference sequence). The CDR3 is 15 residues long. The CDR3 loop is CASSVDTGSNQPQHF. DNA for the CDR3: TGTGCCAGCAGCGTCGATACAGGGAGCAATCAGCCCCAGCATTTT.

The CDR3 is CASSLGLTSGRASYNEQFF. Here the CDR3 DNA reads TGCGCCAGCAGCCTCGGATTGACGAGCGGGAGGGCCTCCTACAATGAGCAGTTCTTC. The rearrangement joins TRBV4-3 to TRBJ2-1, with 10 bases lining up with TRBD2. With V trimmed by 4 bases and J by 0 bases, 12 bases remained unmatched. The CDR3 has 19 amino acids. Germline V lookup: CDR1 LGHNA, CDR2 YSLEER.

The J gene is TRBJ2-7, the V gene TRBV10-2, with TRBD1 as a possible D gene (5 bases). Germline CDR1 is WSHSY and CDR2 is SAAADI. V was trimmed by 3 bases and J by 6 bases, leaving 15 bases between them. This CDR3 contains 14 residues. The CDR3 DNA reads TGCGCCAGCAGTGATCAGGGAATGGGCGCCGAGCAGTACTTC. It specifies CASSDQGMGAEQYF.

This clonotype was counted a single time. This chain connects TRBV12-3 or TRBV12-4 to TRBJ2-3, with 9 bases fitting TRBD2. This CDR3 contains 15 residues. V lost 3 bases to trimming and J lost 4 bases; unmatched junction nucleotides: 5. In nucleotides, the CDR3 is TGTGCCAGCAGTTTGCTAGCGGGATCGGCAGATACGCAGTATTTT. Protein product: CASSLLAGSADTQYF.

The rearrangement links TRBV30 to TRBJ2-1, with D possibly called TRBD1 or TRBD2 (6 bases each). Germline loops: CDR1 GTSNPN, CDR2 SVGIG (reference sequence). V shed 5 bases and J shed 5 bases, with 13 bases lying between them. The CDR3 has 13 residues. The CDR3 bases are TGTGCCTGGTTCCCGGGGGCGGACAATGAGCAGTTCTTC. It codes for CAWFPGADNEQFF.

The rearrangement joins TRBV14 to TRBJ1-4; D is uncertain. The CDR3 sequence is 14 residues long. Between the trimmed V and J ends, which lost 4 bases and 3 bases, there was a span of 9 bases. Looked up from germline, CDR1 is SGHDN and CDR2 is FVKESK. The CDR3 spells CASSRALPNEKLFF. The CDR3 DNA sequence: TGTGCCAGCAGCCGCGCCTTGCCTAATGAAAAACTGTTTTTT.

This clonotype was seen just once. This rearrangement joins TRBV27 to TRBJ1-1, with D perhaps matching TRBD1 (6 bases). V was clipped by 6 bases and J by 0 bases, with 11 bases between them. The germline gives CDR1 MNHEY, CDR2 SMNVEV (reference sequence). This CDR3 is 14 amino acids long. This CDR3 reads CASSLDSLNTEAFF. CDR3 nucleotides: TGTGCCAGCAGCCTGGACAGCTTGAACACTGAAGCTTTCTTT.

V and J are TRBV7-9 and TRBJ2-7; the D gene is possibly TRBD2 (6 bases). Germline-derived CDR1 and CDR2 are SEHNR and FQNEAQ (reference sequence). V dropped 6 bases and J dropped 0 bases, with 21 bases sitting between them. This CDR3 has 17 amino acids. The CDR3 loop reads CASSSPRPSESSYEQYF. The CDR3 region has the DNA TGTGCCAGCAGTTCTCCACGTCCTAGCGAGAGCTCCTACGAGCAGTACTTC.

The DNA of the CDR3 is TGTGCCAGCAGTTTAGACGGAGTTCTTAATGAAGCTTTCTTT. Protein product: CASSLDGVLNEAFF. V gene TRBV12-3 or TRBV12-4 combines with J gene TRBJ1-1, with D unresolved. The CDR3 spans 14 residues. Trimming removed 1 base at V and 7 bases at J, with 13 bases between.

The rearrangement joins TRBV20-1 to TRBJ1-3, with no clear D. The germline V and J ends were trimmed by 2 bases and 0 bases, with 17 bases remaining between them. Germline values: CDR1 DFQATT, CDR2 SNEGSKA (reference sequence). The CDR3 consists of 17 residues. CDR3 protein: CSARSLILSHSGNTIYF. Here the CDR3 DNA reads TGCAGTGCTAGAAGCCTTATCTTAAGTCACTCTGGAAACACCATATATTTT.

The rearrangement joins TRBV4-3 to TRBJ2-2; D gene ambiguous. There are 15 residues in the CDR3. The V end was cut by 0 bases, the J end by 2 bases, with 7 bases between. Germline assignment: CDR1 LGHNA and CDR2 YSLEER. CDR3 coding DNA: TGCGCCAGCAGCCAAGATAGTCGTAACACCGGGGAGCTGTTTTTT. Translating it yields CASSQDSRNTGELFF.

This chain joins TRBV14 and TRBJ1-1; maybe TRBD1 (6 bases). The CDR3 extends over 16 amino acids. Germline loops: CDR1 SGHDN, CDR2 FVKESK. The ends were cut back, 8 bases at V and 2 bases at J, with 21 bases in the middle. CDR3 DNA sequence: TGTGCCAGCGCCCCTATTACAGGGATACCCAACACTGAAGCTTTCTTT. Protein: CASAPITGIPNTEAFF.

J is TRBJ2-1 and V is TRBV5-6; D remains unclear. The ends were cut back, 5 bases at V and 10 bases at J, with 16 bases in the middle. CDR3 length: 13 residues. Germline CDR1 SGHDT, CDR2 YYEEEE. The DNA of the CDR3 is TGTGCCAGCAGAATTTGGGAAAGACCGGAGCAGTTCTTC. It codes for CASRIWERPEQFF.

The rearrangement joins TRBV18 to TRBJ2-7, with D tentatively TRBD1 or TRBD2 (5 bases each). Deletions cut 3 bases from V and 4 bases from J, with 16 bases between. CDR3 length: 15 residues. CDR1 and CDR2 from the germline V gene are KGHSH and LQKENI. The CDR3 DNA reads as TGTGCCAGCTCACCCTGGGACCAGGTTGCGTACGAGCAGTACTTC. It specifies CASSPWDQVAYEQYF.